A single sample gave rise to the 23 T cell receptor beta chains below, sequenced in a study of shared clonotypes between healthy human individuals. Measured with immunoSEQ multiplex PCR; TCRdb has only the in-frame clones, and not every one. The sample shows about a million clones, 76% of them seen only once. Sequences were obtained from memory CD4+ T cells sorted from blood. Subset noted: CD45RA-negative fraction. The receptors derive from a man between 18 and 35 years old in good health.

The chain joins TRBV5-1 to TRBJ2-3; D unclear. The CDR3 extends over 15 amino acids. V was clipped by 5 bases and J by 0 bases, with 13 bases between them. Looked up from germline, CDR1 is SGHRS and CDR2 is YFSETQ. The DNA of the CDR3 is TGCGCCAGCAGACCTCTGGGGTTGAGCACAGATACGCAGTATTTT. It is translated as CASRPLGLSTDTQYF.

The gene calls are TRBV28 and TRBJ1-6; D is undetermined. CDR1 is MDHEN and CDR2 is SYDVKM in the germline V gene. V lost 7 bases, J lost 8 bases, and 15 bases lay in between. The CDR3 length is 14 residues. The chain's CDR3 is CASTTGGWDSPLHF. Written as DNA, the CDR3 is TGTGCCAGCACCACGGGAGGTTGGGATTCACCCCTCCACTTT.

This chain links TRBV19 with TRBJ2-3; 10 bases match TRBD2. Losses at the gene ends were 4 bases for V and 7 bases for J; bases not matched to a gene: 8. The CDR3 runs 15 residues. Germline V gene lookup returns CDR1 LNHDA and CDR2 SQIVND (reference sequence). The CDR3 nucleotides are TGTGCCAGTAGTACCCTAGCGGGAGTCGGGAATACGCAGTATTTT. Translation gives CASSTLAGVGNTQYF.

The chain is built from TRBV7-9 and TRBJ1-2; no clear D gene. V was pared by 5 bases and J by 4 bases, with 8 bases between. The CDR3 sequence is 12 residues long. Germline V gene lookup returns CDR1 SEHNR and CDR2 FQNEAQ (reference sequence). CDR3 DNA sequence: TGTGCCAGCAGCCCCACGATCTATGGCTACACCTTC. Translation gives CASSPTIYGYTF.

The chain uses TRBV9 and TRBJ2-3, with 7 bases that match TRBD1. J was trimmed by 2 bases and V by 2 bases; bases with no gene match: 5. This CDR3 comprises 15 residues. The germline gives CDR1 SGDLS, CDR2 YYNGEE. The chain's CDR3 is CASSVLGQTTDTQYF. The CDR3 DNA sequence: TGTGCCAGCAGCGTCTTGGGACAGACCACAGATACGCAGTATTTT.

The rearrangement uses TRBV4-3 and TRBJ2-1, with 9 bases aligning to TRBD1. This CDR3 is built from 16 residues. The V and J ends lost 3 bases and 7 bases, in that order; junction bases with no gene match: 10. CDR1 and CDR2 from the germline V gene are LGHNA and YSLEER. The CDR3 coding sequence is TGCGCCAGCAGCCATTTCGGGACAGGGAGTAGGAATGAGCAGTTCTTC. Translated: CASSHFGTGSRNEQFF.

The chain employs TRBV7-2 and TRBJ1-5; D gene uncertain. CDR1 and CDR2 (germline): SGHTA, FQGNSA. Trimming shortened V by 2 bases and J by 1 base, and 9 bases separated the two germline ends. The CDR3 contains 15 residues. CDR3 in amino acids: CASSLLPDSNQPQHF. CDR3 coding DNA: TGTGCCAGCAGCTTACTACCGGACAGCAATCAGCCCCAGCATTTT.

This clone was picked up a small number of times. This same CDR3 is encoded by further DNA sequences in the sample. The CDR3 loop reads CASSLRQGNTEAFF. Here the CDR3 DNA reads TGTGCCAGCAGCCTTAGACAGGGAAACACTGAAGCTTTCTTT. This chain connects TRBV7-8 to TRBJ1-1; 7 bases agree with TRBD1. CDR1 and CDR2 from the germline V gene are SGHVS and FQNEAQ. The CDR3 spans 14 residues. V trimming: 5 bases; J trimming: 2 bases; junction bases outside the gene matches: 5.

The V call is TRBV19, the J call TRBJ2-2, with 8 bases that match TRBD1. The CDR3 extends over 15 amino acids. Germline assignment: CDR1 LNHDA and CDR2 SQIVND (reference sequence). Trimming removed 6 bases from V and 4 bases from J; junction bases left unmatched: 7. CDR3 residues: CASSIRGQGTGELFF. The CDR3 bases are TGTGCCAGTAGCATCAGGGGGCAGGGCACCGGGGAGCTGTTTTTT.

The chain couples TRBV18 to TRBJ1-1; 7 nucleotides line up with TRBD1. Looked up from germline, CDR1 is KGHSH and CDR2 is LQKENI. The CDR3 totals 13 residues. Unmatched junction bases numbered 12, after V lost 6 bases and J lost 11 bases. CDR3 loop: CASSFTGEERAFF. The DNA for the CDR3 is TGTGCCAGCTCCTTTACAGGGGAAGAGCGGGCTTTCTTT.

The CDR3 DNA sequence: TGTGCCAGTAGCAGCGAATCGAGCTCCGGTGGAAACACCATATATTTT. Translation: CASSSESSSGGNTIYF. The rearrangement links TRBV19 to TRBJ1-3; D uncertain. V dropped 6 bases and J dropped 3 bases, with 18 bases sitting between them. The CDR3 covers 16 residues. Germline V gives CDR1 LNHDA, CDR2 SQIVND (reference sequence).

The genes are TRBV18 and TRBJ1-2, with D unresolved. From germline, CDR1 is KGHSH and CDR2 LQKENI. The CDR3 covers 15 residues. The V end was cut by 0 bases, the J end by 7 bases, with 15 bases between. The DNA of the CDR3 is TGTGCCAGCTCACCACCAGGGTCAGAAGTGGGTGGCTACACCTTC. Translating it yields CASSPPGSEVGGYTF.

Turning to this clone: This same CDR3 is encoded by further DNA sequences in the sample. The genes are TRBV11-2 and TRBJ1-1; D unclear. CDR1 SGHAT and CDR2 FQNNGV come from the germline V gene. CDR3 length: 14 amino acids. The V end was cut by 2 bases, the J end by 1 base, with 8 bases between. The CDR3 bases are TGTGCCAGCAGCTTAACAAACAGGAACACTGAAGCTTTCTTT. Encoded protein: CASSLTNRNTEAFF. Complete variable domain (other parts from reference TRBV11-2 and TRBJ1-1): EAGVAQSPRYKIIEKRQSVAFWCNPISGHATLYWYQQILGQGPKLLIQFQNNGVVDDSQLPKDRFSAERLKGVDSTLKIQPAKLEDSAVYLCASSLTNRNTEAFFGQGTRLTVV.

The chain combines TRBV18 with TRBJ2-3, with a tentative D call TRBD2 (7 bases). The germline V gene has CDR1 KGHSH and CDR2 LQKENI. CDR3 length: 13 amino acids. V lost 10 bases to trimming and J lost 2 bases, with 13 bases between them. The CDR3 protein is CATGGGLTDTQYF. For the CDR3, the DNA is TGTGCCACCGGCGGGGGCCTCACAGATACGCAGTATTTT. The whole variable domain, remainder taken from reference TRBV18 and TRBJ2-3, is NAGVMQNPRHLVRRRGQEARLRCSPMKGHSHVYWYRQLPEEGLKFMVYLQKENIIDESGMPKERFSAEFPKEGPSILRIQQVVRGDSAAYFCATGGGLTDTQYFGPGTRLTVL.

The chain has TRBV9 and TRBJ1-2; 10 bases match TRBD1. This CDR3 is 15 amino acids long. V lost 3 bases to trimming and J lost 1 base; unmatched junction nucleotides: 3. Germline loops: CDR1 SGDLS, CDR2 YYNGEE. Written as DNA, the CDR3 is TGTGCCAGCAGCGAAGGACAGGGGGGTAACTATGGCTACACCTTC. It translates to CASSEGQGGNYGYTF.

The chain uses TRBV28 and TRBJ1-4; 9 bases line up with TRBD1. The CDR3 runs 15 residues. Germline lookup yields CDR1 MDHEN and CDR2 SYDVKM. J was trimmed by 8 bases and V by 3 bases; bases with no gene match: 7. The CDR3 region has the DNA TGTGCCAGCAGTTTGACCGGGACAGGGTCGGAAAAACTGTTTTTT. Its protein is CASSLTGTGSEKLFF.

The chain combines TRBV7-2 with TRBJ2-5; D call uncertain. This CDR3 has 13 residues. Trimming stripped 4 bases from V and 7 bases from J, with 13 bases between. The germline V gene encodes CDR1 SGHTA and CDR2 FQGNSA. CDR3 DNA: TGTGCCAGCAGCTATCCGGGTCAGTGGACCCAGTACTTC. Protein sequence: CASSYPGQWTQYF.

V and J are TRBV19 and TRBJ1-6, with D possibly matching TRBD1 (5 bases). The CDR3 spans 17 residues. Germline V gene lookup returns CDR1 LNHDA and CDR2 SQIVND (reference sequence). The germline V and J ends were trimmed by 0 bases and 4 bases, with 13 bases remaining between them. The CDR3 DNA follows: TGTGCCAGTAGTATAGAGTCGGGACGGAAGTATAATTCACCCCTCCACTTT. Protein: CASSIESGRKYNSPLHF. The complete variable domain, with remaining parts taken from reference TRBV19 and TRBJ1-6, reads DGGITQSPKYLFRKEGQNVTLSCEQNLNHDAMYWYRQDPGQGLRLIYYSQIVNDFQKGDIAEGYSVSREKKESFPLTVTSAQKNPTAFYLCASSIESGRKYNSPLHFGNGTRLTVT.

CDR3 bases: TGCGCCAGCAGCTCCGGGGTCCGATGGGGAACTGAAGCTTTCTTT. It is translated as CASSSGVRWGTEAFF. This chain uses TRBV5-1 with TRBJ1-1; D unresolved. Germline-derived CDR1 and CDR2 are SGHRS and YFSETQ. The CDR3 contains 15 residues. The V and J ends lost 3 bases and 5 bases respectively, with 17 bases between them.

The V and J genes are TRBV5-4 and TRBJ2-3; 9 bases are shared with TRBD2. The CDR3 has 15 amino acids. V dropped 5 bases and J dropped 0; count of bases not matched to a gene: 4. In germline, CDR1 is SGHNT, CDR2 YYREEE (reference sequence). The DNA for the CDR3 is TGTGCCAGCAGTATGACTAGCGGTAGCACAGATACGCAGTATTTT. It translates to CASSMTSGSTDTQYF.

V gene TRBV5-4 combines with J gene TRBJ2-1; D is perhaps TRBD2 (6 bases). The germline gives CDR1 SGHNT, CDR2 YYREEE (reference sequence). The CDR3 has 15 residues. V gave up 4 bases and J gave up 0 bases, with 11 bases separating them. The CDR3 region has the DNA TGTGCCAGCAGCGGCGGGGCTTACTCCTACAATGAGCAGTTCTTC. Its protein product is CASSGGAYSYNEQFF.

This chain connects TRBV29-1 to TRBJ2-3, with D possibly matching TRBD1 (6 bases). V lost 4 bases, J lost 2 bases, and 13 bases lay in between. Germline V CDR1 and CDR2: SQVTM, ANQGSEA. This CDR3 region has 14 residues. The CDR3 nucleotides are TGCAGCGTTGGAGTTGCAGGGGTCACAGATACGCAGTATTTT. This codes for CSVGVAGVTDTQYF.

CDR3 region: CASSPLGALGSYNEQFF. Here the CDR3 DNA reads TGTGCCAGCTCACCGCTGGGGGCGTTAGGCTCCTACAATGAGCAGTTCTTC. The chain joins TRBV18 to TRBJ2-1; possible D gene TRBD1, 6 bases. The V end lost 3 bases, the J end lost 0 bases, and 15 bases lay between the germline ends. The CDR3 is made up of 17 amino acids. In germline, CDR1 is KGHSH, CDR2 LQKENI.